The source of this TCR beta chain is a study of shared clonotypes between healthy human individuals. On the study more broadly: Those who served as donors were a couple of women and a few men between the ages of 18 and 49.

Broader study findings: What naive subsets generally showed was a larger estimated richness than memory subsets showed. Generation of non-shared clonotypes was less probable than generation of clonotypes shared by all four donors.

Measured with immunoSEQ multiplex PCR; TCRdb has only the in-frame clones, and not every one. The sample yields about 2 million clones, around 96% seen once. Of note for this clone: The antigen is not known. The same CDR3 arises from other DNA sequences in this sample as well.

Naive CD8 populations comprised CD45RO-negative cells positively selected for CCR7, excluding terminally differentiated effector memory CD45RA+ cells. All the donors were Caucasian adults who lived in Nashville, Tennessee. Germline V gene lookup returns CDR1 MNHEY and CDR2 SMNVEV (reference sequence). V was cut by 3 bases and J by 4 bases, with 10 bases left in between. This CDR3 has 13 amino acids. The rearrangement uses TRBV27 and TRBJ2-7; either TRBD1 or TRBD2 may fit D (6 bases each). The sequencing sample was made of naive CD8+ T cells sorted from blood. The TCR comes from a man aged 18 to 30 in good health. The CDR3 DNA reads as TGTGCCAGCAGTTTGGGGGGCAGTTACGAGCAGTACTTC. It encodes CASSLGGSYEQYF.